The rows below give T cell receptor beta chains drawn from one sample of a study of blood T cell repertoires in COVID-19. Sequenced by immunoSEQ multiplex PCR; TCRdb stores in-frame clones only, minus some. The table lists roughly 250,000 clones, roughly four fifths of them singletons. Sample: peripheral blood. The source is a woman aged 55-70 years with active or convalescent COVID-19. The CDR3 runs from the conserved cysteine through the conserved F or W. D genes are given only for firm matches.

J gene,D gene,V gene,CDR3 DNA,CDR3 protein
TRBJ2-3,TRBD2,TRBV19,TGTGCCAGTAGTTCCAGCGGGGGGGTAAATACGCAGTATTTT,CASSSSGGVNTQYF
TRBJ1-2,TRBD1,TRBV19,TGTGCCAGTAGTATCGGCCATAACAGGGGTGGCTACACCTTC,CASSIGHNRGGYTF
TRBJ1-2,NA,TRBV30,TGTGCCTGGAGAGGAGGGGAGAGGAGGTATGGCTACACCTTC,CAWRGGERRYGYTF
TRBJ2-3,TRBD2,TRBV7-9,TGTGCCAGCAGCTTAGTGGGTGGGAGGGCGGCAGATACGCAGTATTTT,CASSLVGGRAADTQYF
TRBJ2-2,TRBD1,TRBV11-2,TGTGCCAGCAGCTTAGGGAACAGGGGCACCGGGGAGCTGTTTTTT,CASSLGNRGTGELFF
TRBJ2-1,NA,TRBV19,TGTGCCAGCTCCGTATGGGGGGGCCGCAACAATGAGCAGTTCTTC,CASSVWGGRNNEQFF
TRBJ2-7,TRBD2,TRBV4-2,TGTGCCAGCAGCCAAGCCCTGGGGACTAGCGGGGGCCCTTCCTACGAGCAGTACTTC,CASSQALGTSGGPSYEQYF
TRBJ1-2,TRBD1,TRBV6-1,TGTGCCAGCAGTGAAGGGGCCCAGGGGGCACAGGGCTACACCTTC,CASSEGAQGAQGYTF
TRBJ1-2,NA,TRBV4-3,TGCGCCAGCCCCCCAACTAACTATGGCTACACCTTC,CASPPTNYGYTF
TRBJ1-3,TRBD1,TRBV23-1,TGCGCCAGCAACCTAACAGGGGCCGACTCTGGAAACACCATATATTTT,CASNLTGADSGNTIYF
TRBJ1-1,NA,TRBV5-1,TGCGCCAGCAGCGTTGGGCAGGGTAACACTGAAGCTTTCTTT,CASSVGQGNTEAFF
TRBJ2-3,TRBD2,TRBV7-2,TGTGCCAGCGGGCGGGGTAGCGGGGGGGCAGATACGCAGTATTTT,CASGRGSGGADTQYF
TRBJ1-1,TRBD1,TRBV9,TGTGCCAGCAGCCCGCGCCCCGGGACAGGGGGCCCCAACACTGAAGCTTTCTTT,CASSPRPGTGGPNTEAFF
TRBJ1-1,NA,TRBV5-8,TGTGCCAGCAGGTCGACGGGGGGTAACACTGAAGCTTTCTTT,CASRSTGGNTEAFF
TRBJ2-5,NA,TRBV5-6,TGTGCCAGCAGCTTGTCAAGTACTGAGACCCAGTACTTC,CASSLSSTETQYF
TRBJ1-3,NA,TRBV4-2,TGTGCCAGCAGCCAAGAAGGGAGTTACTCTGGAAACACCATATATTTT,CASSQEGSYSGNTIYF
TRBJ1-4,NA,TRBV30,TGTGCCTGGAGCGTAAGGAATAGGGGTAATGAAAAACTGTTTTTT,CAWSVRNRGNEKLFF
TRBJ2-7,NA,TRBV5-1,TGCGCCAGAAGAGGGGGAAGGGGAGCTCCTTGTAGCGAGCAGTACTTC,CARRGGRGAPCSEQYF
TRBJ2-1,TRBD2,TRBV19,TGTGCCAGTAAGGCGGGGGGGCTTTCCCCTCCCTACAATGAGCAGTTCTTC,CASKAGGLSPPYNEQFF
TRBJ1-6,NA,TRBV7-2,TGTGCCAGCAGCTTAGAAGGGAGCAGGGGATGGAGTTCACCCCTCCACTTT,CASSLEGSRGWSSPLHF